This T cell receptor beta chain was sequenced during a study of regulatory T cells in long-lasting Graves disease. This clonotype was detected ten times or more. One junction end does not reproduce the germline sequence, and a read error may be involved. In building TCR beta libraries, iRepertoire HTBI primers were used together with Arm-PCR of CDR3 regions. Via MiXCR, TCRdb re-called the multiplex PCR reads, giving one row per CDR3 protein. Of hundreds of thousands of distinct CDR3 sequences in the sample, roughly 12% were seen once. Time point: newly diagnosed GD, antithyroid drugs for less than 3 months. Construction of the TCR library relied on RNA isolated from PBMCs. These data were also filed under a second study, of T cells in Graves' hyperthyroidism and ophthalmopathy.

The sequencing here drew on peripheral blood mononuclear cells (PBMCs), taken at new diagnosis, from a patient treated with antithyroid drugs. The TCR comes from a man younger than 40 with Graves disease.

CDR3 loop: CASSLTGRGYTF. The DNA of the CDR3 is TGTGCCAGCAGCCTGACAGGGAGGGGCTACACCTTC. The rearrangement uses TRBV5-1 and TRBJ1-2, with 7 nucleotides matching TRBD1. CDR3 length: 12 amino acids. The V gene's germline CDR1 is SGHRS and CDR2 YFSETQ.